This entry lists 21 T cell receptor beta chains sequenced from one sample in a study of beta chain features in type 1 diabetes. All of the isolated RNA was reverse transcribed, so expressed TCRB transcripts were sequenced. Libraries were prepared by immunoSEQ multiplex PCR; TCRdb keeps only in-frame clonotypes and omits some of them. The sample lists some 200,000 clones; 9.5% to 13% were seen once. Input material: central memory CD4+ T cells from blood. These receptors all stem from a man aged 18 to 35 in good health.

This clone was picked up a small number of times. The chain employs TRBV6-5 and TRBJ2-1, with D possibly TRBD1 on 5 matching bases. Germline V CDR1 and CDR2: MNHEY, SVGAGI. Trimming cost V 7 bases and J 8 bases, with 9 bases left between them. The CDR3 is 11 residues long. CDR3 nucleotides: TGTGCCAGCACCCAGGGTGATGAGCAGTTCTTC. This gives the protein CASTQGDEQFF.

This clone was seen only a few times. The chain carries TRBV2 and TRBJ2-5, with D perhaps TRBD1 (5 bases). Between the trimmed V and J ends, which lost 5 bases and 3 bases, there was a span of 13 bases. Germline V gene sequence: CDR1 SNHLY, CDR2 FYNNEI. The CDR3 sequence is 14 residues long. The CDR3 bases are TGTGCCAGCAGTTTTCTGCAACAGGAAGAGACCCAGTACTTC. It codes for CASSFLQQEETQYF.

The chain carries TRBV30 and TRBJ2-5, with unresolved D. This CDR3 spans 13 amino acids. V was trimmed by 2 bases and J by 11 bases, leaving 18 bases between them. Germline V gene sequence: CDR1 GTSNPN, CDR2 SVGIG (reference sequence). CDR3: CAWSRRSLGEQYF. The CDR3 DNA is TGTGCCTGGAGTCGCAGAAGCCTTGGTGAGCAGTACTTC.

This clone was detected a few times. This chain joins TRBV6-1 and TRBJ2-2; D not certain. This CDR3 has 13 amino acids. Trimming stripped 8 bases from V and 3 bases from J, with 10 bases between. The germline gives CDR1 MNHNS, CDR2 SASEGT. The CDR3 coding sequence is TGTGCCAGCCGGCAGTGGCACACCGGGGAGCTGTTTTTT. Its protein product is CASRQWHTGELFF.

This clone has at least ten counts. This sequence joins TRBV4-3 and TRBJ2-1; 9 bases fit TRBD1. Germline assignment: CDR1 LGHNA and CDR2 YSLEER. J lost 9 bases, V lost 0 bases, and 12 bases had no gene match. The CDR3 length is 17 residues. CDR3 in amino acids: CASSQDVLRDRVTEQFF. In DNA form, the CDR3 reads TGCGCCAGCAGCCAAGACGTCCTCCGGGACAGGGTAACTGAGCAGTTCTTC.

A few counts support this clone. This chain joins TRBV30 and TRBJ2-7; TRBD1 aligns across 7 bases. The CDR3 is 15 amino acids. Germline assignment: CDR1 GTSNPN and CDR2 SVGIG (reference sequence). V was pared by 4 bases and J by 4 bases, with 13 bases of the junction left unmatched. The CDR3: CAWTTEPRDSYEQYF. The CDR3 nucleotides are TGTGCCTGGACCACCGAGCCCCGGGACAGTTACGAGCAGTACTTC.

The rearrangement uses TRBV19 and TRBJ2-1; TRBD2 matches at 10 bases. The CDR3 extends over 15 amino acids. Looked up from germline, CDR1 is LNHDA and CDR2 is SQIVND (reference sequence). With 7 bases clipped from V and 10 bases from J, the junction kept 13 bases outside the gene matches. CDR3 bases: TGTGCCAGTACCCCGGGGCTAGCGGGAGAAGGGGAGCAGTTCTTC. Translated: CASTPGLAGEGEQFF.

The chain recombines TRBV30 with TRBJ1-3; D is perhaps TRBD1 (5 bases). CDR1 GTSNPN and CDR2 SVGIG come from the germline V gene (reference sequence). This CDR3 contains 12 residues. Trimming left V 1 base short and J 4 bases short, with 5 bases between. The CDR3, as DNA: TGTGCCTGGAGTGGACAGGGAAACACCATATATTTT. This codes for CAWSGQGNTIYF.

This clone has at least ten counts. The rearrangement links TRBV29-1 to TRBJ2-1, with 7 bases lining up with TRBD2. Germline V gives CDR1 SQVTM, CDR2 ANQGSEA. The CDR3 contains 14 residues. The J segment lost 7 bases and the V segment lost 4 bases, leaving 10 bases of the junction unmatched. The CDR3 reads CSVAEREVWNEQFF. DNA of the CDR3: TGCAGCGTTGCCGAGCGGGAAGTCTGGAATGAGCAGTTCTTC.

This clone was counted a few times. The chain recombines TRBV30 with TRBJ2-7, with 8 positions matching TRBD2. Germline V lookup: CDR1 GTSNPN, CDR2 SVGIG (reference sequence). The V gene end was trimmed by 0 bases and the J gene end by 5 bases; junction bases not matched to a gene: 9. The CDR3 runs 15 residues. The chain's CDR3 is CAWSVGRSGSNEQYF. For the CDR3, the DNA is TGTGCCTGGAGTGTAGGCCGGAGCGGGAGTAACGAGCAGTACTTC.

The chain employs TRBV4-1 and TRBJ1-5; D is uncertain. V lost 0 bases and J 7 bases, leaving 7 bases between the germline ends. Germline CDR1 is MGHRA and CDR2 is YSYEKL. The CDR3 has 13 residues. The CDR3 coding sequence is TGCGCCAGCAGCCAAGAAACGTGGCAGCCCCAGCATTTT. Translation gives CASSQETWQPQHF.

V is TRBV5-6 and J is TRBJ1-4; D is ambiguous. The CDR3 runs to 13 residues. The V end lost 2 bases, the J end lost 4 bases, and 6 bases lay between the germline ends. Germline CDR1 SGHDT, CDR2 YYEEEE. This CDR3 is CASSLGYNEKLFF. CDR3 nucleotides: TGTGCCAGCAGCTTAGGGTATAATGAAAAACTGTTTTTT.

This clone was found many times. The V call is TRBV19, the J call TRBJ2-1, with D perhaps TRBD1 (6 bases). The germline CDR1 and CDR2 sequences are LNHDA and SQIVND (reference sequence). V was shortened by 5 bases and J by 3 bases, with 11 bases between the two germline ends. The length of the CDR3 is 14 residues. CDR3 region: CASSATGHYNEQFF. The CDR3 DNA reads TGTGCCAGTAGTGCTACGGGACACTACAATGAGCAGTTCTTC.

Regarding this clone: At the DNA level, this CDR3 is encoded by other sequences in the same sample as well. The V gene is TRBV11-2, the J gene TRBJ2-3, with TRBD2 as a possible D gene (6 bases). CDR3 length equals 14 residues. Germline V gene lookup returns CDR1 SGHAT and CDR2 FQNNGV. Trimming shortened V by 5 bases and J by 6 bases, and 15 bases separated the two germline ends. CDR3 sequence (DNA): TGTGCCAGCAGCCCCACTCGCGGGACTGATACGCAGTATTTT. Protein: CASSPTRGTDTQYF.

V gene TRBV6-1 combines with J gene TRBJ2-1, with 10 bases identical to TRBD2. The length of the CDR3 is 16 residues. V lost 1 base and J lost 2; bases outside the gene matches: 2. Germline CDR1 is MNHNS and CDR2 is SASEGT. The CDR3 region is CASSEESGRAYNEQFF. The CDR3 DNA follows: TGTGCCAGCAGTGAAGAGAGCGGGAGGGCCTACAATGAGCAGTTCTTC.

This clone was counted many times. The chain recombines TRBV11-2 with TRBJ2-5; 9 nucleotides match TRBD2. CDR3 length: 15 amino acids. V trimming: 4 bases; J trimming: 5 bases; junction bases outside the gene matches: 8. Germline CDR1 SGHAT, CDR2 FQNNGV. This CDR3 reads CASSYNSGSPETQYF. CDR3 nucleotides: TGTGCCAGCAGCTATAATAGCGGGAGTCCCGAGACCCAGTACTTC.

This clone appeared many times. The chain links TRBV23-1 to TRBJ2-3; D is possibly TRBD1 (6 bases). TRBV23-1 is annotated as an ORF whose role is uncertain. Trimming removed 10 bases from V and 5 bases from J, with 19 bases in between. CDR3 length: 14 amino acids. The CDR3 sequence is CATTPLKGEDTQYF. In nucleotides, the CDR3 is TGCGCCACCACCCCCCTAAAGGGGGAAGATACGCAGTATTTT.

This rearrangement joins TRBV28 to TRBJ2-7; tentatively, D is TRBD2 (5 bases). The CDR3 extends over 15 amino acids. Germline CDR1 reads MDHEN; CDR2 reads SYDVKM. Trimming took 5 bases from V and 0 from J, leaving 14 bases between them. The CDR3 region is CASSGHGIFSYEQYF. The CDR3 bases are TGTGCCAGCAGTGGCCACGGGATCTTCTCCTACGAGCAGTACTTC.

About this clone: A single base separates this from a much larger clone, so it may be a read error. CDR3 protein: CASSFWGGHEQYF. CDR3 coding DNA: TGTGCCAGCAGCTTTTGGGGGGGTCACGAGCAGTACTTC. The chain joins TRBV11-2 to TRBJ2-7; 7 bases align to TRBD2. Per the germline V gene, CDR1 is SGHAT and CDR2 is FQNNGV. The ends lost 3 bases at V and 5 bases at J; junction bases unmatched: 4. CDR3 length equals 13 residues. The whole variable domain, filled in from reference TRBV11-2 and TRBJ2-7, reads EAGVAQSPRYKIIEKRQSVAFWCNPISGHATLYWYQQILGQGPKLLIQFQNNGVVDDSQLPKDRFSAERLKGVDSTLKIQPAKLEDSAVYLCASSFWGGHEQYFGPGTRLTVT.

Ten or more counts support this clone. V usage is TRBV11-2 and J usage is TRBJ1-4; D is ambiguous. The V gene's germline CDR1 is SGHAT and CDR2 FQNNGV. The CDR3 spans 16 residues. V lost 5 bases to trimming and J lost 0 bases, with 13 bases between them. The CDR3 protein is CASSLNSMSTNEKLFF. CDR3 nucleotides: TGTGCCAGCAGCCTTAACTCCATGTCAACTAATGAAAAACTGTTTTTT. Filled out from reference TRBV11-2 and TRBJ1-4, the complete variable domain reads EAGVAQSPRYKIIEKRQSVAFWCNPISGHATLYWYQQILGQGPKLLIQFQNNGVVDDSQLPKDRFSAERLKGVDSTLKIQPAKLEDSAVYLCASSLNSMSTNEKLFFGSGTQLSVL.

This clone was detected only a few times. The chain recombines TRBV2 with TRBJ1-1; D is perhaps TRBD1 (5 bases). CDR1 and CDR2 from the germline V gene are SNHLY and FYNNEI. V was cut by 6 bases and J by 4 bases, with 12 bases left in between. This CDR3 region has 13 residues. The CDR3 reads CASRKQAGTEAFF. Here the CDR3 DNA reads TGTGCCAGCAGAAAACAGGCCGGCACTGAAGCTTTCTTT.